These T cell receptor beta chains were read from a single sample in a study of vaccination effects on CD4 cells after COVID-19. Profiling relied on immunoSEQ multiplex PCR, and the TCRdb table lists in-frame clones only, not all of them. The repertoire includes tens of thousands of clones, 77% of them detected once, and approximately 2% sits in the top ten. These TCRs are of unknown antigen specificity. The specimen was CD4+ T cells from PBMCs cultured without peptide, collected before COVID-19 vaccination. The receptors come from a human donor who received a COVID-19 vaccine. Each CDR3 is given without its conserved first and last residue.

>TRBV5-1|TRBJ2-5|13
ASSLVTGGLETQY
>TRBV5-4|TRBJ1-5|12
ASSPSVQNQPQH
>TRBV5-1|TRBJ1-2|14
ASSLGNARDGRGYT
>TRBV5-1|TRBJ2-3|13
ASSLRRGQQDTQY
>TRBV7-2|TRBJ1-5|12
ASSPPGGNQPQH
>TRBV5-1|TRBJ2-6|12
ASSSNTGANVLT
>TRBV5-1|TRBJ2-3|12
ASSFGLVTDTQY
>TRBV5-6|TRBJ1-2|13
ASNWGRQGNYGYT
>TRBV2|TRBJ2-1|12
ASSKGVVYNEQF
>TRBV19|TRBJ2-5|11
ASSIGGAETQY
>TRBV7-9|TRBJ2-5|12
ASSLGQGQETQY
>TRBV6-6|TRBJ2-2|12
ASSRGAVTGELF
>TRBV24-1|TRBJ1-1|11
ATSGTGNTEAF
>TRBV25-1|TRBJ2-5|13
ASSEYRPGQETQY
>TRBV6-5|TRBJ2-1|12
ASSASGPYNEQF
>TRBV15|TRBJ1-4|13
ATSRAGLVNEKLF
>TRBV5-1|TRBJ2-2|13
ASSLIGENTGELF
>TRBV2|TRBJ1-1|12
ATKGQNMNTEAF
>TRBV5-1|TRBJ1-2|11
ASSWTGDGGYT
>TRBV28|TRBJ2-5|11
ASRGRKLETQY
>TRBV7-2|TRBJ1-4|13
ASSFPQGGFEKLF
>TRBV19|TRBJ2-4|15
ASSSIRGTLAKNIQY
>TRBV28|TRBJ2-5|12
ASTSPGGARTQY
>TRBV7-9|TRBJ1-1|14
ASSLGRVGAKTEAF
>TRBV6-6|TRBJ1-2|11
ASTDPGGYGYT
>TRBV5-1|TRBJ1-3|16
ASSLEGAGLDSGNTIY
>TRBV19|TRBJ2-3|17
ASSIPLPEGASSTDTQY
>TRBV3-1/TRBV3-2|TRBJ1-1|12
ASSHYPVGQGAF
>TRBV5-6|TRBJ2-3|14
ASSSGTESPTDTQY
>TRBV10-3|TRBJ1-1|10
AISESTTEAF
>TRBV18|TRBJ1-4|11
ASSPRDREKLF
>TRBV2|TRBJ1-1|11
ASTPVPNTEAF
>TRBV6-6|TRBJ2-5|11
ASSWTGKETQY
>TRBV6-5|TRBJ2-5|11
ASSFGPQETQY
>TRBV3-1/TRBV3-2|TRBJ2-5|12
ASSHTGWGETQY
>TRBV30|TRBJ2-3|9
ARGLTDTQY
>TRBV19|TRBJ2-1|12
ASSIGQSYNEQF
>TRBV29-1|TRBJ2-3|13
SAEGLAGMADTQY
>TRBV6-4|TRBJ1-2|13
ASSATGGNRYGYT
>TRBV18|TRBJ2-3|14
ASSPPGRLGADTQY
>TRBV6-5|TRBJ1-5|13
ASSYDTNVRQPQH
>TRBV7-2|TRBJ2-1|12
ASSLSPTVVEQF